This T cell receptor (beta chain) derives from a study of identical twins. Study-level points and caveats: Twins shared out-of-frame alpha sequences with excess low generation probability. Zero-insertion analyses were open to partial confounding by invariant MAIT and iNKT cells. Whereas memory repertoires showed no such difference, abundant cord blood beta clonotypes carried fewer insertions.

Healthy Caucasians were all of the donors. The J segment lost 1 base and the V segment lost 5 bases, leaving 10 bases of the junction unmatched. CDR3 size: 17 residues. Germline assignment: CDR1 KGHDR and CDR2 SFDVKD. This clonotype appeared a single time. The target antigen is unknown. TCRdb itself ran the 5' RACE reads through MiXCR, one entry per CDR3 protein. In the table there are approximately 620,000 distinct CDR3 sequences, under 9% of which are singletons. The same sample was also used in a study of yellow fever vaccine responses in identical twins.

The specimen sequenced was PBMCs. V and J are TRBV24-1 and TRBJ2-3, with 8 positions matching TRBD2. The TCR originated in a woman aged 18-35 years in good health. For the CDR3, the DNA is TGTGCCACCAGTGGAGGAGCGGGAGATGGGGGCACAGATACGCAGTATTTT. Amino acid sequence: CATSGGAGDGGTDTQYF.